What follows is one T cell receptor (beta chain) and its context. This clonotype was counted at least ten times. Its antigen target is currently unknown. No much larger clone is present one base from it, and per-base qualities are unavailable. The data were obtained in a study of blood T cells in healthy people across ages (dated by TCRdb to the mid-2010s). Concerning the study at large: In model experiments, roughly one uniquely barcoded TCR beta cDNA molecule per two T cells was captured by template switching. To track age-related changes in TCR beta repertoire diversity, the study relied on deep sequencing normalized with unique cDNA molecular identifiers. Donors were grouped into four age groups: young (average approximately 15 years), middle-aged (over 35), aged (about 60) and long-lived (about 82). To avoid experimental bias, donors of different ages were distributed randomly across sequencing lanes. Using the same blood draw, the study looked at two additional independent replicas of 1 million unique cDNA reads for two donors, one aged 18 to 30 and the other aged 80 or older. Here is what the overall study found, with its caveats: Observed TCR beta diversity per million T cells fell roughly linearly with age, and a significant reduction was already apparent by age around 40. The long-lived group showed more naive CD4+ T cells, fewer expanded clones and increased TCR diversity than the aged group, suggesting age selection. Because donor CMV infection status was unknown, age-related changes in expanded clonotypes were potentially confounded. Estimates of total diversity based on one million sequenced T cells were considered lower bounds and underestimates. The percentage of naive T cells measured by flow cytometry correlated strongly with observed TCR beta diversity. Since profiling was done on bulk unsorted PBMCs, naive and antigen-experienced compartments could not be conclusively compared.

Including cysteine and phenylalanine, the CDR3 has 17 amino acids. Here the CDR3 DNA is all that survives: 51 bases in frame from base 1. The germline V gene supplies CDR1 SGHRS and CDR2 YFSETQ. The junction shows trimming of 0 bases on V and 1 base on J, and the gene matches do not reach 5 bases of it. The library was produced with 5' RACE. These reads were obtained on an Illumina HiSeq 2500. A second PCR of roughly 6 to 12 cycles was run with a J-beta primer mix and a sample-barcoded 5' primer. Each TCR beta cDNA molecule received a unique molecular identifier from a template-switch 5' adaptor carrying 12 random nucleotides. Each sample yielded at least 2.5 million CDR3-containing paired-end reads. First-strand cDNA synthesis was performed from all RNA using the Mint cDNA synthesis kit, with priming by a TRBC-specific oligonucleotide. Following uracil-DNA glycosylase treatment, all cDNA underwent a first 18-cycle PCR with the universal primers M1SS and BC2_uni_R. The original pipeline was this. Each sample was normalized by randomly selecting 1 million high-quality reads, each carrying a distinct molecular identifier. Reads with shared molecular identifiers were discarded instead of being binned into consensus sequences. CDR3 identification, clonotype clustering and error correction used MiTCR with a Q25 quality threshold and the strictest error-elimination algorithm. Lower-bound total TCR beta diversity was estimated with a nonparametric unseen species model using Euler transformation. TCRdb applied fastp at Q25 and MiXCR to the public reads, then kept only in-frame beta chains. Each entry is one CDR3 protein sequence, shown with its most common DNA and genes. What appears here as the V and J calls and clone size reflects TCRdb's work, not the paper's. Recorded for this sample are about 650,000 distinct CDR3 sequences; 32% of them occurred a single time. The ten most abundant clones make up 15% of the sample.

Systemically healthy Caucasian individuals from Russia, about 38 in total and aged about 6 to 95 years, were included as donors. Each donor gave 9 to 10 milliliters of peripheral blood, collected into EDTA-treated Vacutainer tubes. Ficoll-Paque density-gradient centrifugation was used to isolate PBMCs, with at least 6.5 million per sample. Trizol reagent was used to extract total RNA from PBMCs, with at least 6 micrograms per sample. The percentages of naive CD45RAhigh/CD27high T cells were determined by flow cytometry on a PBMC aliquot from every donor. This chain joins TRBV5-1 to TRBJ2-5; TRBD2 agrees with 11 junctional bases. The sequencing input was blood. The sequence was obtained from an elderly woman in good health. Donor details come from another sample of the same person, matched by shared clones. The sequence in DNA is TGCGCCAGCAGCTTGGGTCTAGCGGGGGGCCCCCAAGAGACCCAGTACTTC. Its amino acids are CASSLGLAGGPQETQYF.